The 2 T cell receptor beta chains below come from one sample, sequenced in a study of T cell responses to AZD1222 COVID-19 vaccine. Profiling relied on immunoSEQ multiplex PCR, and the TCRdb table lists in-frame clones only, not all of them. This sample has around 99,000 clones, with roughly 86% found just once. The input for sequencing was peripheral blood, taken on day 0 of MenACWY control vaccination. These receptors came from an adult in good health.

J is TRBJ2-2 and V is TRBV11-1; TRBD1 is a possible D gene (5 bases). The CDR3 contains 14 residues. Trimming shortened V by 5 bases and J by 3 bases, and 10 bases separated the two germline ends. CDR1 is SGHAT, CDR2 FQDESV, per germline (reference sequence). The CDR3 nucleotides read TGTGCCAGCAGCCGTGACAGCTACACCGGGGAGCTGTTTTTT. Protein sequence: CASSRDSYTGELFF.

The rearrangement uses TRBV9 and TRBJ2-2, with D unclear. The CDR3 consists of 12 residues. The V end lost 3 bases, the J end lost 1 base, and 1 base lay between the germline ends. The germline CDR1 and CDR2 sequences are SGDLS and YYNGEE. Here the CDR3 reads CASSENTGELFF. CDR3 in DNA: TGTGCCAGCAGCGAGAACACCGGGGAGCTGTTTTTT.